This T cell receptor beta chain is from a study of long-term antiretroviral therapy in people with HIV. This clone was observed a single time. Sequencing used immunoSEQ v3.0 at survey level. Clones were read by immunoSEQ multiplex PCR, and TCRdb kept only the in-frame ones, dropping some. The sample contains fewer than 45,000 clones, more than 90% of which appear only once. V was cut by 6 bases and J by 6 bases, with 21 bases left in between. Germline V gene lookup returns CDR1 SGHNT and CDR2 YYREEE (reference sequence). The CDR3 loop spans 16 amino acids. At least two post-ART and at least one pre-ART PBMC sample were available for each donor.

The material sequenced was unsorted PBMCs, taken 3.7 years after starting antiretroviral therapy. The chain links TRBV5-4 to TRBJ2-2; TRBD1 is a possible D gene (6 bases). The receptor comes from a woman in her 50s with HIV. This CDR3 is CASTLTRGVGAGELFF. DNA of the CDR3: TGTGCCAGCACCCTGACCAGGGGTGTCGGGGCCGGGGAGCTGTTTTTT.